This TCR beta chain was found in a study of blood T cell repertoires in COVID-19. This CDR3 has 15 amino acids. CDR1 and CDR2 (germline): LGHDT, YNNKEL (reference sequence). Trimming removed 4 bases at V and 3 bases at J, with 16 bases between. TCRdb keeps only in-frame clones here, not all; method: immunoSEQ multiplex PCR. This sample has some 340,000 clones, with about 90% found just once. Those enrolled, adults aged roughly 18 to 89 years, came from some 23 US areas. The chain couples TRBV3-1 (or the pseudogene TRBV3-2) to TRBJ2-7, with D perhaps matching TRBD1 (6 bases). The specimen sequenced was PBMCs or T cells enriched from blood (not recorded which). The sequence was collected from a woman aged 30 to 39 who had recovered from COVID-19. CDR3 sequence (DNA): TGTGCCAGCAGCCTTATGAGGACAGCCCTCTACGAGCAGTACTTC. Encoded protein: CASSLMRTALYEQYF.